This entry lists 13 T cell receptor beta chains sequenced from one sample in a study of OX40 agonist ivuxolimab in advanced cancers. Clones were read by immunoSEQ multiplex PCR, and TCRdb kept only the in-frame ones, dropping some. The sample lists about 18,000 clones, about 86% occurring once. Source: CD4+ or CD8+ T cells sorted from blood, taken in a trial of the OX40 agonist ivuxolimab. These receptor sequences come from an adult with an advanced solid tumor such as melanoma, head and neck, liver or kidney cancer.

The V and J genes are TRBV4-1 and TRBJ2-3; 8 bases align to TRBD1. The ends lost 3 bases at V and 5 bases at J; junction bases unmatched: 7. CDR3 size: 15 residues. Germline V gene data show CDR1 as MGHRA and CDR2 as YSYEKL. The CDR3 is CASSQVGTGKDTQYF. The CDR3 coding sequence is TGCGCCAGCAGCCAGGTTGGGACAGGTAAAGATACGCAGTATTTT.

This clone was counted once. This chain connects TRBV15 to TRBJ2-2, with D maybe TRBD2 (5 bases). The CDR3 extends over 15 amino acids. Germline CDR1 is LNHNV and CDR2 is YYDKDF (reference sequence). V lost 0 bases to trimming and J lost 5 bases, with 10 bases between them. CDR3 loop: CATSRERVGTGELFF. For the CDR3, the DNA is TGTGCCACCAGCAGAGAGAGGGTTGGGACCGGGGAGCTGTTTTTT.

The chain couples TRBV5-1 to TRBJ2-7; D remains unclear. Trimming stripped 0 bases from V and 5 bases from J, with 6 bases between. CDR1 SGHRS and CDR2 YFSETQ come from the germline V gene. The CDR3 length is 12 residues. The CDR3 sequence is CASSLATDEQYF. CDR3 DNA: TGCGCCAGCAGCTTGGCGACGGACGAGCAGTACTTC.

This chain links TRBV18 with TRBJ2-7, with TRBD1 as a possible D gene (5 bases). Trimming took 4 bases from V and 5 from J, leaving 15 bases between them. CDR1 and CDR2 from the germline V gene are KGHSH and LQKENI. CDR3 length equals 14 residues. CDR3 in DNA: TGTGCCAGCTCACGGGGCAGGGAAGCGAACGAGCAGTACTTC. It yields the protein CASSRGREANEQYF.

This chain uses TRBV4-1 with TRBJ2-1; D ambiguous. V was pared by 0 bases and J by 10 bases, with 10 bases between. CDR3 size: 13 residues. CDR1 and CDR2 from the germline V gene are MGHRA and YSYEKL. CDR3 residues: CASSQDVWWEQFF. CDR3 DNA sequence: TGCGCCAGCAGCCAAGATGTATGGTGGGAGCAGTTCTTC.

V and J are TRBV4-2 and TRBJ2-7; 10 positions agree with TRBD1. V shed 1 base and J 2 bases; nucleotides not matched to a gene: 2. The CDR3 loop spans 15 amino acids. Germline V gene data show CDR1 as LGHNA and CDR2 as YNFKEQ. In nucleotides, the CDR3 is TGTGCCAGCAGCCAAGGGACAGGGGGGACCTACGAGCAGTACTTC. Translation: CASSQGTGGTYEQYF.

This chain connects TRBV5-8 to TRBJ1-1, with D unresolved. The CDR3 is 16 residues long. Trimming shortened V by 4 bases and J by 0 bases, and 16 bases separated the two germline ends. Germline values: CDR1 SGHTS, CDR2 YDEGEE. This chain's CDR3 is CASSPPPGMLNTEAFF. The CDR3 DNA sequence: TGTGCCAGCAGCCCGCCCCCGGGGATGTTGAACACTGAAGCTTTCTTT.

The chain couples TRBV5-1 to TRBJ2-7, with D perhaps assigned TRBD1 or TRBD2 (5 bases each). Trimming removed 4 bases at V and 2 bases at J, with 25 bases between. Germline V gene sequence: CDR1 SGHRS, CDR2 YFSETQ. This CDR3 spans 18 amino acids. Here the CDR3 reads CASSQGGWGALETYEQYF. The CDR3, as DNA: TGCGCCAGCAGCCAAGGCGGGTGGGGCGCCCTGGAAACCTACGAGCAGTACTTC.

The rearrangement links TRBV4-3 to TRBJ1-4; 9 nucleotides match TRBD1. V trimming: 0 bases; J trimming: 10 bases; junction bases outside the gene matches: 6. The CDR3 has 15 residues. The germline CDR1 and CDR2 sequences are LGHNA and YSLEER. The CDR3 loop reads CASSQDGTGRVKLFF. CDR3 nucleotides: TGCGCCAGCAGCCAAGACGGGACAGGGCGGGTAAAACTGTTTTTT.

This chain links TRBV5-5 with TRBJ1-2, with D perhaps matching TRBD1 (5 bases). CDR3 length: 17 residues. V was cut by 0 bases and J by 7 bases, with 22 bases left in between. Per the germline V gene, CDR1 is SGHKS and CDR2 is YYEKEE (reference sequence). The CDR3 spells CASSLGISGQGGGGYTF. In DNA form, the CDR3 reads TGTGCCAGCAGCTTGGGCATCAGCGGGCAGGGCGGTGGTGGCTACACCTTC.

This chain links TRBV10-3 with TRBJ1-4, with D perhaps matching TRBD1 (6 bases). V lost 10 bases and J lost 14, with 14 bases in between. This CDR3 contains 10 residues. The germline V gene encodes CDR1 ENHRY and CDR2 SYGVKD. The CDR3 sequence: CATEQGGLFF. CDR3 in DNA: TGTGCCACCGAACAGGGAGGCCTGTTTTTT.

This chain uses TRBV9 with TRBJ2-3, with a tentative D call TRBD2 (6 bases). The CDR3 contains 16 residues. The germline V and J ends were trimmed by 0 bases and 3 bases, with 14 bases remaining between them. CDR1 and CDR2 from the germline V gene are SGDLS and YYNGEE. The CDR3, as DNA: TGTGCCAGCAGCGTAGAAGGCGGGGCCGGAACAGATACGCAGTATTTT. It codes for CASSVEGGAGTDTQYF.

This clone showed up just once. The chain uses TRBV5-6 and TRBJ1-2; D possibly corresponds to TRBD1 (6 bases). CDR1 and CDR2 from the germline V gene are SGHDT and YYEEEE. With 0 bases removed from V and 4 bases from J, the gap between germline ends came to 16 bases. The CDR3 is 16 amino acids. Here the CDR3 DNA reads TGTGCCAGCAGCTTGGGGTCTGGGACATCCCCCTATGGCTACACCTTC. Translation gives CASSLGSGTSPYGYTF.